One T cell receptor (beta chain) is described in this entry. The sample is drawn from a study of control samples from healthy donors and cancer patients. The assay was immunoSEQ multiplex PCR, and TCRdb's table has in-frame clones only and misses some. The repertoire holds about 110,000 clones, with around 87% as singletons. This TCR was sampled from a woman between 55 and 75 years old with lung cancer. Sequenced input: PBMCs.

The CDR3 region has the DNA TGTGCCAGCAGCTCCAACCCCCAGGGAACTACCATATATTTT. Protein: CASSSNPQGTTIYF. This rearrangement joins TRBV7-2 to TRBJ1-3; D may be TRBD1 (5 bases). The length of the CDR3 is 14 residues. Trimming pared 4 bases from V and 10 bases from J, leaving 17 bases between. The germline V gene encodes CDR1 SGHTA and CDR2 FQGNSA.